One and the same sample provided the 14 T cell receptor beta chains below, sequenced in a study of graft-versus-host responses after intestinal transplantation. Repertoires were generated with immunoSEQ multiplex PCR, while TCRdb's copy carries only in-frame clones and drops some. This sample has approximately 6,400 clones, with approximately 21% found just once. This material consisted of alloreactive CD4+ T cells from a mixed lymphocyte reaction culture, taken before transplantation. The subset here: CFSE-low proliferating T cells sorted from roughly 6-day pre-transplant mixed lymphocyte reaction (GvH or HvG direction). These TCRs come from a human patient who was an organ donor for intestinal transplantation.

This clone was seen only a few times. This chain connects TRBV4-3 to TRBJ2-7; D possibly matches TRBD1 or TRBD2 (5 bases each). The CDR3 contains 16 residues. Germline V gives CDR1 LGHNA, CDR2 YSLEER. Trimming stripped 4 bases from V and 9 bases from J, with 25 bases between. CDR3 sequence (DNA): TGCGCCAGCAGCCCCCCCGGGACGGCCGGTCGGAGTGGGCAGTACTTC. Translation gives CASSPPGTAGRSGQYF.

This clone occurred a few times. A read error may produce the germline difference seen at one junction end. CDR3 coding DNA: TGCGCCAGCAGCCAAGATCTGGGACAGCCCCAGCATTTT. Its translation is CASSQDLGQPQHF. The chain is built from TRBV5-4 and TRBJ1-5; D is unresolved. The germline CDR1 and CDR2 sequences are SGHNT and YYREEE (reference sequence). CDR3 length equals 13 residues.

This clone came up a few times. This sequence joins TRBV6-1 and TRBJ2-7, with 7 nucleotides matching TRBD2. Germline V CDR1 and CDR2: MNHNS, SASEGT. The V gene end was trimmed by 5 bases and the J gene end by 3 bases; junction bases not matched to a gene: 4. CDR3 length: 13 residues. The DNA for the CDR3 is TGTGCCAGCAGTTCCGGGGGGAACTACGAGCAGTACTTC. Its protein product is CASSSGGNYEQYF.

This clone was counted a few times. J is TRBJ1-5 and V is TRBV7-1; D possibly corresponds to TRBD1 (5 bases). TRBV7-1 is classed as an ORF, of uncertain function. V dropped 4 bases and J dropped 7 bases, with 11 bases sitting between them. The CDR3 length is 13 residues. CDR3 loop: CASSLARGQPQHF. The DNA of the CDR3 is TGTGCCAGCAGCTTAGCCCGGGGGCAGCCCCAGCATTTT.

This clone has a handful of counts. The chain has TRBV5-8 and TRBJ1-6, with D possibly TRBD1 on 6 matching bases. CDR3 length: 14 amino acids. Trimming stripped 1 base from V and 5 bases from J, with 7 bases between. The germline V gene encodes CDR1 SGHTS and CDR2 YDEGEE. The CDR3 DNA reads TGTGCCAGCAGCTTGCGACAGGATAATTCACCCCTCCACTTT. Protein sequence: CASSLRQDNSPLHF. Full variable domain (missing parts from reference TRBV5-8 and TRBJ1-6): EAGVTQSPTHLIKTRGQQATLRCSPISGHTSVYWYQQALGLGLQFLLWYDEGEERNRGNFPPRFSGRQFPNYSSELNVNALELEDSALYLCASSLRQDNSPLHFGNGTRLTVT.

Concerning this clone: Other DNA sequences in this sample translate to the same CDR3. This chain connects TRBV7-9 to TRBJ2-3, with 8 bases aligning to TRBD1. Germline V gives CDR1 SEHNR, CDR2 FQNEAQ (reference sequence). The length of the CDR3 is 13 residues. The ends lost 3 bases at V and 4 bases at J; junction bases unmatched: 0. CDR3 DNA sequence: TGTGCCAGCAGCTTGGACAGGGCAGATACGCAGTATTTT. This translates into CASSLDRADTQYF.

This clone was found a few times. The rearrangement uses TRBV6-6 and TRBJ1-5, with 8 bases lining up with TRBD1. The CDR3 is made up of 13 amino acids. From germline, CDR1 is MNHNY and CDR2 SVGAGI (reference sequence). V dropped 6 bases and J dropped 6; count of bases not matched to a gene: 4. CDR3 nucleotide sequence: TGTGCCAGCAGGATAACAGGGGGTCAGCCCCAGCATTTT. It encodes CASRITGGQPQHF.

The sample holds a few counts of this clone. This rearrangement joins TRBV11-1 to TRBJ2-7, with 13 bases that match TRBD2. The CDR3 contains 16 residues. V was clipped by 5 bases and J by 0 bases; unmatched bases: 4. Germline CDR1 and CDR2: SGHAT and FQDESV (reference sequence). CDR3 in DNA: TGTGCCAGCAGCCTGACTAGCGGGGGGAGCTCCTACGAGCAGTACTTC. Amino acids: CASSLTSGGSSYEQYF.

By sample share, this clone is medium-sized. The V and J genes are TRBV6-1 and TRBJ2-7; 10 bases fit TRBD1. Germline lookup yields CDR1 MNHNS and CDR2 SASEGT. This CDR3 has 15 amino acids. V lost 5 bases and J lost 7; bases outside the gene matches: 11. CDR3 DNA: TGTGCCAGCAGTTGGTTCGACAGGGGGCCTGGGGAGCAGTACTTC. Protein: CASSWFDRGPGEQYF.

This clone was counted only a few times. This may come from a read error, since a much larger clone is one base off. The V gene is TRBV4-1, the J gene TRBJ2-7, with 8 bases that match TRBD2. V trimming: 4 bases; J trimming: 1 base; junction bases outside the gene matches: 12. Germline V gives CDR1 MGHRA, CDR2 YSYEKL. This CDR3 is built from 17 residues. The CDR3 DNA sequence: TGCGCCAGCAGCCCGCGCACCGGGGGGGCCAGATCCTACGAGCAGTACTTC. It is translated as CASSPRTGGARSYEQYF.

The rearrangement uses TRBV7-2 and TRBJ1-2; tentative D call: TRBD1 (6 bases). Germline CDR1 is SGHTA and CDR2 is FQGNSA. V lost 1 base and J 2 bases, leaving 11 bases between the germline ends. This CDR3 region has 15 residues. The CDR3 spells CASSLDPGANYGYTF. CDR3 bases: TGTGCCAGCAGCTTAGATCCGGGGGCGAACTATGGCTACACCTTC.

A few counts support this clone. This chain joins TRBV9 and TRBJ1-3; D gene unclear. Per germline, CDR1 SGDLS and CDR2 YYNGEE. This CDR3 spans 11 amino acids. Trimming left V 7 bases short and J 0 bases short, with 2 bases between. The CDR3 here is CASGSGNTIYF. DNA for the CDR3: TGTGCCAGCGGCTCTGGAAACACCATATATTTT.

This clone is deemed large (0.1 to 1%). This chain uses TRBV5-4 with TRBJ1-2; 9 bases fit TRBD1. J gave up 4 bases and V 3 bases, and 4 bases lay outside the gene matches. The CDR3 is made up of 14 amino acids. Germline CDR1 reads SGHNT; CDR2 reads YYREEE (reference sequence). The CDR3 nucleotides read TGTGCCAGCAGCTGGGACAGGGCCTTCTATGGCTACACCTTC. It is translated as CASSWDRAFYGYTF.

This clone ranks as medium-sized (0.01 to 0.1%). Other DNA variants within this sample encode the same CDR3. This chain's CDR3 is CASSGDFYNEQFF. The CDR3 coding sequence is TGTGCCAGCAGTGGGGATTTCTACAATGAGCAGTTCTTC. J is TRBJ2-1 and V is TRBV2; D gene ambiguous. V dropped 4 bases and J dropped 3 bases, with 7 bases sitting between them. Germline V gene data show CDR1 as SNHLY and CDR2 as FYNNEI. CDR3 length: 13 amino acids.